This T cell receptor (beta chain) was recorded in a study of T cell responses to AZD1222 COVID-19 vaccine (dated by TCRdb to about 2021). In the study overall: A total of over 230 trial participants underwent TCR sequencing, of whom 200 to 220 received two doses of AZD1222 and 26 received two doses of the MenACWY control vaccine. Trial participants were enrolled by age into subgroups of 18-55, 56-69 and 70-plus years, and approximately 150, 30 and 60 TCR-sequenced participants, respectively, were included in these subgroups. Points the paper makes about the study in general: The 56-69-year group was small, and its depth increase did not reach significance, likely because of low power. Participants were mostly white British and included more females than males, and it was suggested by the authors that clonal diversity may have been underestimated. A significant rise in spike-specific TCR breadth and depth was observed after two AZD1222 doses relative to day 0 and relative to MenACWY recipients. Because no samples from the day 14 peak response were available, repertoires could be characterized only after the peak T cell response. The vaccine-associated CD4 TCRs covered the entire spike protein, and the dominant responses fell in regions 160-218 and 743-854. Nearly half of unique spike-specific TCRs reportedly recognized epitopes outside regions mutated in the B.1.351 and B.1.1.7 variants. Only 5 to 7 AZD1222 recipients were SARS-CoV-2 seropositive at baseline, limiting conclusions about previously exposed vaccinees.

The CDR3 regions of human TCRbeta chains were analyzed by immunosequencing. In the original analysis: Repertoire TCRs were checked for matches against a reference library of SARS-CoV-2-specific TCRs that had been generated using the MIRA antigen-specificity platform. Breadth meant the fraction of unique TCRs that were SARS-CoV-2-associated, whereas depth meant the fraction of total T cells that were SARS-CoV-2-associated. Using the MIRA data, each spike-specific TCR was assigned both to the spike region to which the TCR was reactive and to a CD4 or CD8 class. Log10-transformed breadth and depth values were compared by one-way ANOVA with Sidak's multiple comparisons tests. This immuneACCESS table, as held by TCRdb, lists in-frame sequences with V and J called but not all clones. Of the missing ones, under half trace to an unresolved V gene in checked studies; the others have no known cause. The V and J calls and clone size are taken from that table; D and trimming were inferred from the DNA. A total of over 150,000 clones appear in this sample, roughly 92% of them only once. Around 1.6% of the sample rests with the top ten.

A word on this clone: Its antigen target is currently unknown. One base away there is no much larger clone; base qualities are not given.

Read against the paper, the sample's time point label means: about 28 days (+/-7) after the second vaccine dose. Because spike-specific TCR depth and breadth did not differ between the two schedules, AZD1222 recipients who got a second dose at roughly 4 weeks were pooled with those who got a second dose at roughly 12 weeks. Vaccinee samples came from UK trials COV001 and COV002, including a single-blind randomized controlled phase 2/3 trial of AZD1222 (ChAdOx1 nCoV-19) in healthy adults. For TCRbeta chain sequencing, PBMC samples were collected from trial participants at day 0 and at day 28 after the second dose. The source material was peripheral blood, sampled 28 days after the second AZD1222 dose. The origin of this receptor is an adult who received the AZD1222 COVID-19 vaccine.

The CDR3 reads as follows: CASSEGGAMVYGYTF. The sequenced DNA is TGTGCCAGCAGTGAAGGTGGGGCAATGGTCTATGGCTACACCTTC. The V and J genes are TRBV25-1 and TRBJ1-2, with TRBD1 as a weak D call on 5 bases. The trim is 2 bases for V and 4 bases for J, with a gap of 14 bases between the germline ends. In the germline V gene, CDR1 corresponds to MGHDK and CDR2 to SYGVNS. From the cysteine through the phenylalanine, the CDR3 covers 15 amino acids. Only the CDR3 DNA is retained, 45 bases long and in frame from the first base.